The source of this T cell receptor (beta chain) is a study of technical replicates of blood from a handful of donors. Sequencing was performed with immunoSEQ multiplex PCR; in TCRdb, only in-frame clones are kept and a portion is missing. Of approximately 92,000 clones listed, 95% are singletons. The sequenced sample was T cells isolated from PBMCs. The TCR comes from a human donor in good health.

CDR3 in amino acids: CASSQDDRKETQYF. CDR3 sequence (DNA): TGCGCCAGCAGCCAAGACGACAGAAAGGAGACCCAGTACTTC. V is TRBV4-1 and J is TRBJ2-5; D is perhaps TRBD1 (5 bases). The V gene's germline CDR1 is MGHRA and CDR2 YSYEKL. V lost 0 bases to trimming and J lost 5 bases, with 10 bases between them. CDR3 length: 14 amino acids.